A single sample is the source of the 21 T cell receptor beta chains below, sequenced in a study of CD8+ T cells in alopecia areata. Investigators isolated RNA and reverse transcribed it into cDNA to act as the sequencing template. Assay used: immunoSEQ multiplex PCR; TCRdb lists only in-frame clones, some missing. The sample shows approximately 170,000 clones, 55% to 75% of them seen only once. Treatment described: oral pan-JAK inhibitor, 5-10 mg twice daily. This sample comprised CD4+ T cells sorted from blood, obtained at week 24, from a patient treated with tofacitinib. The receptors were gathered from a human donor with alopecia areata.

This sequence joins TRBV30 and TRBJ1-6; the match to TRBD1 covers 7 bases. V gave up 5 bases and J gave up 6 bases; unmatched junction bases: 16. Germline V gives CDR1 GTSNPN, CDR2 SVGIG (reference sequence). The CDR3 runs 17 residues. The chain's CDR3 is CAWQPIGQGGLNSPLHF. Written as DNA, the CDR3 is TGTGCCTGGCAACCGATCGGTCAGGGGGGCCTTAATTCACCCCTCCACTTT.

The J gene is TRBJ2-6, the V gene TRBV5-1; 11 positions match TRBD1. Germline lookup yields CDR1 SGHRS and CDR2 YFSETQ. The CDR3 is made up of 17 amino acids. J lost 1 base, V lost 5 bases, and 5 bases had no gene match. The CDR3 nucleotides read TGCGCCAGCAGGCTCGGGACAGGGGGTTCTGGGGCCAACGTCCTGACTTTC. It is translated as CASRLGTGGSGANVLTF.

In DNA, the CDR3 is TGTGCCACCAGCAGAGATCCGCAGGCCCAAGAGACCCAGTACTTC. Amino acid sequence: CATSRDPQAQETQYF. The chain has TRBV15 and TRBJ2-5; D unclear. Trimming took 0 bases from V and 1 from J, leaving 9 bases between them. Germline CDR1 reads LNHNV; CDR2 reads YYDKDF (reference sequence). The CDR3 loop spans 15 amino acids. The full variable domain, rest sourced from reference TRBV15 and TRBJ2-5, is DAMVIQNPRYQVTQFGKPVTLSCSQTLNHNVMYWYQQKSSQAPKLLFHYYDKDFNNEADTPDNFQSRRPNTSFCFLDIRSPGLGDTAMYLCATSRDPQAQETQYFGPGTRLLVL.

The CDR3 coding sequence is TGTGCCAGCACTAAGGAAGAGACCCAGTACTTC. Its translation: CASTKEETQYF. This rearrangement joins TRBV9 to TRBJ2-5; D not certain. The CDR3 sequence is 11 residues long. The germline V gene has CDR1 SGDLS and CDR2 YYNGEE. V was trimmed by 6 bases and J by 3 bases, leaving 6 bases between them.

The chain is built from TRBV30 and TRBJ1-1, with D uncertain. The V end was cut by 0 bases, the J end by 1 base, with 9 bases between. The CDR3 consists of 14 residues. The germline gives CDR1 GTSNPN, CDR2 SVGIG (reference sequence). This chain's CDR3 is CAWSVPGPNTEAFF. For the CDR3, the DNA is TGTGCCTGGAGTGTACCAGGCCCGAACACTGAAGCTTTCTTT.

The chain recombines TRBV18 with TRBJ2-7; D ambiguous. The germline gives CDR1 KGHSH, CDR2 LQKENI. Trimming cost V 4 bases and J 8 bases, with 18 bases left between them. The CDR3 totals 14 residues. The DNA for the CDR3 is TGTGCCAGCTCACACGACTTAGCTAAAAACAAGCAGTACTTC. This translates into CASSHDLAKNKQYF.

V and J are TRBV4-1 and TRBJ1-5; the D is unclear. Germline CDR1 reads MGHRA; CDR2 reads YSYEKL. Trimming removed 0 bases at V and 4 bases at J, with 7 bases between. This CDR3 has 14 amino acids. The CDR3 is CASSQEIRNQPQHF. In nucleotides, the CDR3 is TGCGCCAGCAGCCAAGAAATCAGAAATCAGCCCCAGCATTTT.

This clone was seen only a few times. This chain links TRBV7-2 with TRBJ2-1, with 9 bases lining up with TRBD2. Per germline, CDR1 SGHTA and CDR2 FQGNSA. There are 17 residues in the CDR3. Trimming took 5 bases from V and 3 from J; bases not matched to a gene: 11. DNA for the CDR3: TGTGCCAGCAGCCCCGCGGGGCGGGGGGGGTACTACAATGAGCAGTTCTTC. It is translated as CASSPAGRGGYYNEQFF.

The rearrangement joins TRBV5-1 to TRBJ1-1; a possible D gene is TRBD1 (6 bases). The V end was cut by 4 bases, the J end by 2 bases, with 24 bases between. Germline V gene data show CDR1 as SGHRS and CDR2 as YFSETQ. The CDR3 totals 18 residues. The CDR3 DNA sequence: TGCGCCAGCAGCCCCCGGGGCGGGATGGACAGTTCAAACACTGAAGCTTTCTTT. The encoded protein is CASSPRGGMDSSNTEAFF.

The V and J genes are TRBV5-1 and TRBJ1-6, with D possibly TRBD1 on 5 matching bases. V was trimmed by 4 bases and J by 2 bases, leaving 13 bases between them. This CDR3 region has 16 residues. Germline V lookup: CDR1 SGHRS, CDR2 YFSETQ. The CDR3 sequence is CASSELGGTYNSPLHF. The CDR3 region has the DNA TGCGCCAGCAGCGAGCTGGGGGGAACCTATAATTCACCCCTCCACTTT.

This chain joins TRBV6-5 and TRBJ2-5, with 9 bases aligning to TRBD2. The CDR3 extends over 14 amino acids. Germline V CDR1 and CDR2: MNHEY, SVGAGI. V lost 3 bases, J lost 6 bases, and 5 bases stayed unmatched. CDR3 in DNA: TGTGCCAGCAGTTATGCGGCGGGGGGGCAGACCCAGTACTTC. Its protein is CASSYAAGGQTQYF.

This chain uses TRBV5-6 with TRBJ2-7; D possibly corresponds to TRBD2 (5 bases). This CDR3 contains 13 residues. V was cut by 4 bases and J by 1 base, with 9 bases left in between. Germline loops: CDR1 SGHDT, CDR2 YYEEEE. CDR3 loop: CASSVSASYEQYF. The CDR3 nucleotides read TGTGCCAGCAGCGTTAGCGCGTCCTACGAGCAGTACTTC.

This clone was counted only a few times. The V gene is TRBV29-1, the J gene TRBJ2-4, with D uncertain. Germline CDR1 and CDR2: SQVTM and ANQGSEA. The CDR3 length is 13 residues. The V gene lost 6 bases and the J gene lost 0 bases, with 9 bases spanning the gap. The CDR3 here is CSVRLQAKNIQYF. For the CDR3, the DNA is TGCAGCGTCCGATTACAAGCCAAAAACATTCAGTACTTC.

The chain has TRBV4-2 and TRBJ2-5; TRBD1 agrees at 7 bases. The V segment lost 1 base and the J segment 2 bases; nucleotides outside the gene matches: 7. The CDR3 covers 16 residues. Germline loops: CDR1 LGHNA, CDR2 YNFKEQ. The CDR3, as DNA: TGTGCCAGCAGCCAAGTTGGGAACAGGGGACAAGAGACCCAGTACTTC. Translation gives CASSQVGNRGQETQYF.

The chain has TRBV5-6 and TRBJ2-3; 9 bases align to TRBD1. The CDR3 runs to 18 residues. The V gene end was trimmed by 5 bases and the J gene end by 2 bases; junction bases not matched to a gene: 15. Per germline, CDR1 SGHDT and CDR2 YYEEEE. The CDR3 reads CASRKDRGGFSDTDTQYF. The CDR3 DNA reads as TGTGCCAGCAGAAAGGACAGGGGAGGGTTTTCCGACACAGATACGCAGTATTTT.

V is TRBV30 and J is TRBJ1-4; possible D gene TRBD1, 5 bases. There are 16 residues in the CDR3. Per germline, CDR1 GTSNPN and CDR2 SVGIG (reference sequence). The V end was cut by 0 bases, the J end by 5 bases, with 16 bases between. The CDR3 protein is CAWSVGLLRENEKLFF. The CDR3 coding sequence is TGTGCCTGGAGTGTGGGGCTCCTCAGAGAAAATGAAAAACTGTTTTTT.

V and J are TRBV6-6 and TRBJ1-6; TRBD1 is a possible D gene (6 bases). The V gene lost 5 bases and the J gene lost 8 bases, with 19 bases spanning the gap. There are 16 residues in the CDR3. From germline, CDR1 is MNHNY and CDR2 SVGAGI (reference sequence). The CDR3 DNA follows: TGTGCCAGCAGTCGAACTCAGGGGACTGAACATTCACCCCTCCACTTT. Its protein is CASSRTQGTEHSPLHF.

The CDR3 sequence is CSVVQTANYGYTF. CDR3 DNA: TGCAGCGTTGTTCAGACTGCTAACTATGGCTACACCTTC. The chain joins TRBV29-1 to TRBJ1-2; D remains ambiguous. Germline values: CDR1 SQVTM, CDR2 ANQGSEA. This CDR3 is built from 13 residues. The ends were cut back, 4 bases at V and 0 bases at J, with 9 bases in the middle.

The chain links TRBV19 to TRBJ2-7; D is perhaps TRBD1 (5 bases). The CDR3 consists of 13 residues. V gave up 6 bases and J gave up 1 base, with 10 bases separating them. CDR1 and CDR2 (germline): LNHDA, SQIVND (reference sequence). The CDR3, as DNA: TGTGCCAGTAGCGCGACAGAATCCTACGAGCAGTACTTC. This translates into CASSATESYEQYF. Variable domain in full (rest from reference TRBV19 and TRBJ2-7): DGGITQSPKYLFRKEGQNVTLSCEQNLNHDAMYWYRQDPGQGLRLIYYSQIVNDFQKGDIAEGYSVSREKKESFPLTVTSAQKNPTAFYLCASSATESYEQYFGPGTRLTVT.

The chain joins TRBV5-6 to TRBJ1-2; 7 positions agree with TRBD1. The CDR3 contains 15 residues. Unmatched junction bases numbered 11, after V lost 4 bases and J lost 5 bases. Germline lookup yields CDR1 SGHDT and CDR2 YYEEEE. The CDR3 loop is CASSRQGWGAYGYTF. CDR3 sequence (DNA): TGTGCCAGCAGCCGACAGGGCTGGGGGGCATATGGCTACACCTTC.

As regards this clone: Other DNA variants within this sample encode the same CDR3. CDR3 sequence: CAWSVRIEAFF. CDR3 coding DNA: TGTGCCTGGAGTGTTCGGATTGAAGCTTTCTTT. The chain has TRBV30 and TRBJ1-1; D call uncertain. V lost 0 bases to trimming and J lost 7 bases, with 6 bases between them. Germline assignment: CDR1 GTSNPN and CDR2 SVGIG (reference sequence). This CDR3 has 11 amino acids.